A single sample is the source of the 4 T cell receptor beta chains below, sequenced in a study of T cells in Graves' hyperthyroidism and ophthalmopathy. Researchers amplified the TCR beta CDR3 regions from RNA transcripts. In the first-round RT-PCR of the TCR CDR3, the HTBI primer set was used. TCRdb itself ran the multiplex PCR reads through MiXCR, one entry per CDR3 protein. The sample holds 95,000 to 110,000 distinct CDR3 sequences; roughly 50% are singletons and the top ten take about 25%. The sequenced sample was blood. The receptor source for this set is a man aged 40-49 years with Graves' hyperthyroidism.

The sample holds many counts of this clonotype. V usage is TRBV7-9 and J usage is TRBJ1-5; D not certain. The length of the CDR3 is 17 residues. V lost 3 bases and J 2 bases, leaving 17 bases between the germline ends. CDR1 and CDR2 (germline): SEHNR, FQNEAQ (reference sequence). This CDR3 reads CASSFLDGKTGNQPQHF. CDR3 nucleotides: TGTGCCAGCAGCTTCTTGGACGGGAAAACCGGCAATCAGCCCCAGCATTTT.

This chain joins TRBV30 and TRBJ2-7, with 14 bases that match TRBD2. The CDR3 loop spans 15 amino acids. V lost 1 base and J lost 4; bases outside the gene matches: 3. Germline assignment: CDR1 GTSNPN and CDR2 SVGIG (reference sequence). Here the CDR3 reads CAWSAGTSGRYEQYF. For the CDR3, the DNA is TGTGCCTGGAGTGCGGGGACTAGCGGGAGATACGAGCAGTACTTC.

This chain's CDR3 is CASSENRAVNTEAFF. CDR3 coding DNA: TGTGCCAGCAGTGAAAATCGGGCGGTGAACACTGAAGCTTTCTTT. The chain couples TRBV2 to TRBJ1-1; D call uncertain. Germline values: CDR1 SNHLY, CDR2 FYNNEI. The CDR3 contains 15 residues. Trimming took off 2 bases at V and 0 bases at J, with 10 bases between the two ends.

The rearrangement links TRBV7-2 to TRBJ2-5; D call uncertain. The germline V gene encodes CDR1 SGHTA and CDR2 FQGNSA. This CDR3 has 14 amino acids. Trimming took 5 bases from V and 2 from J, leaving 12 bases between them. This chain's CDR3 is CASSPRWSQETQYF. CDR3 in DNA: TGTGCCAGCAGCCCGCGGTGGTCACAAGAGACCCAGTACTTC.